These 32 T cell receptor beta chains were sequenced from one sample in a study of tissue T cells after allogeneic stem cell transplantation. Time point of the sample: mouse harvest day 7 after allogeneic transplant. Tail vein injection delivered 10^7 T-cell-depleted bone marrow cells and 10^6 splenic CD5+ T cells. Clones were read by immunoSEQ multiplex PCR, and TCRdb kept only the in-frame ones, dropping some. Of some 4,200 clones listed, around 64% are singletons. Specimen: spleen. All receptors derive from a female BALB/c mouse given C57BL/6 T cells with graft-versus-host disease after an allogeneic hematopoietic cell transplant.

This clone has a handful of counts. Gene labels here are mouse ones. The read terminates 1 residue ahead of where the CDR3 ends, so the germline J gene completes it. The chain links TRBV15 to TRBJ2-1; 10 bases are a match to TRBD2. V was pared by 5 bases and J by 1 base, with 5 bases of the junction left unmatched. This CDR3 comprises 16 residues. CDR1 is SGHND and CDR2 is FRSKSL in the germline V gene. The CDR3 is CASSLDWGANYAEQFF. The CDR3 DNA, read in part, is TGTGCCAGCAGTCTAGACTGGGGGGCAAACTATGCTGAGCAGTTC.

In its sample, this clone was seen once. The genes are named according to mouse. Coverage ceases 1 residue before the CDR3 finishes, and the germline J gene fills in the end. The chain combines TRBV12-1 with TRBJ2-3, with D perhaps matching TRBD1 (5 bases). CDR1 is SGHSN and CDR2 is HYEKVE in the germline V gene. The CDR3 runs to 14 residues. Trimming stripped 2 bases from V and 0 bases from J, with 8 bases between. The chain's CDR3 is CASSPTASAETLYF. Incomplete CDR3 DNA: TGTGCCAGCTCTCCGACAGCTAGTGCAGAAACGCTGTAT.

Remarks on this clone: Gene names denote mouse genes. The CDR3 here is CASGDGGGVNTLYF. Partial CDR3 DNA: TGTGCCAGCGGTGATGGGGGGGGAGTTAACACCTTGTAC. The chain uses TRBV13-2 and TRBJ2-4; TRBD2 aligns across 7 bases. The read falls 1 residue short of the CDR3 end, and the missing part is taken from the germline J gene. Trimming cost V 0 bases and J 6 bases; bases outside gene matches: 4. The CDR3 has 14 residues. CDR1 and CDR2 from the germline V gene are NNHNN and SYGAGS (reference sequence).

Notes on this clone: The gene symbols are mouse symbols. The CDR3 end falls 1 residue outside the read, so it is completed with the germline J gene. The chain couples TRBV1 to TRBJ2-3; D gene ambiguous. V lost 0 bases, J lost 0 bases, and 10 bases lay in between. The CDR3 is 16 amino acids. CDR1 and CDR2 (germline): NSQYPW, LRSPGD (reference sequence). The CDR3 reads CTCSADNPASAETLYF. The part of the CDR3 DNA that was read is TGCACCTGCAGTGCAGATAACCCAGCTAGTGCAGAAACGCTGTAT.

For this clone: Each gene name is a mouse one. The read stops 1 residue short of the end of the CDR3; the missing end is completed from the germline J gene. V gene TRBV26 combines with J gene TRBJ1-4, with D possibly being TRBD1 (6 bases). The V gene's germline CDR1 is KGHPV and CDR2 FQNQEV (reference sequence). Trimming took 3 bases from V and 0 from J, leaving 8 bases between them. The CDR3 has 15 amino acids. CDR3 residues: CASSLRGISNERLFF. The DNA read from the CDR3 is TGTGCCAGCAGTCTCAGGGGTATTTCCAACGAAAGATTATTT. Full variable domain (missing parts from reference TRBV26 and TRBJ1-4): NSKVIQTPRYLVKGQGQKAKMRCIPEKGHPVVFWYQQNKNNEFKFLINFQNQEVLQQIDMTEKRFSAECPSNSPCSLEIQSSEAGDSALYLCASSLRGISNERLFFGHGTKLSVL.

For this clone: Mouse germline and gene names are used. The read terminates 1 residue ahead of where the CDR3 ends, so the germline J gene completes it. The genes are TRBV2 and TRBJ2-3, with 11 bases that match TRBD2. After removal of 2 bases from V and 0 bases from J, the junction contained 7 bases not matched to a gene. This CDR3 comprises 18 residues. The V gene's germline CDR1 is LGHNA and CDR2 YSYQKL. CDR3: CASSQFGTGGLSAETLYF. The sequenced CDR3 bases are TGTGCCAGCAGCCAATTTGGGACTGGGGGTCTTAGTGCAGAAACGCTGTAT.

With respect to this clone: The listed genes are named as in mouse. The read halts 1 residue ahead of the CDR3 end, with the missing end drawn from the germline J gene. The chain couples TRBV13-2 to TRBJ1-6, with 10 bases aligning to TRBD1. Being an ORF, TRBJ1-6 has a function that is uncertain. The CDR3 is made up of 14 amino acids. In germline, CDR1 is NNHNN, CDR2 SYGAGS (reference sequence). J lost 8 bases, V lost 3 bases, and 2 bases had no gene match. The covered CDR3 bases are TGTGCCAGCGGTGCCGGGACAGGGGATTCGCCCCTCTAC. This sequence encodes CASGAGTGDSPLY. The entire CDR3 reads CASGAGTGDSPLYF.

A word on this clone: Gene labels here are mouse ones. The sequenced CDR3 bases are TGTGCTAGCAGTAGAGGGACACAGTCCTATGAACAGTAC. This sequence encodes CASSRGTQSYEQY. The whole CDR3 is CASSRGTQSYEQYF. The chain recombines TRBV17 with TRBJ2-7; tentative D call: TRBD1 (5 bases). The sequence runs out 1 residue before the end of the CDR3; the remainder is reconstructed from the germline J gene. The CDR3 is 14 residues long. CDR1 and CDR2 from the germline V gene are MNHDT and YYDKIL. V was clipped by 1 base and J by 1 base, with 8 bases between them.

This clone has only one observation. Gene names denote mouse genes. The DNA ends 1 residue before the CDR3 does, and the rest of the CDR3 is filled in from the germline J gene. The V gene is TRBV16, the J gene TRBJ2-5, with TRBD2 matching 11 bases. The CDR3 covers 14 residues. Trimming cost V 1 base and J 6 bases; bases outside gene matches: 0. Germline V lookup: CDR1 SGHSA, CDR2 FRNQAP. Here the CDR3 reads CASSLGTGGDTQYF. Incomplete CDR3 DNA: TGTGCAAGCAGCTTAGGGACTGGGGGGGACACCCAGTAC.

As regards this clone: Here the gene names and germline are mouse. The read is 1 residue too short to cover the CDR3 end, so that end is filled in from the germline J gene. The chain employs TRBV13-2 and TRBJ1-4; the match to TRBD1 covers 7 bases. Trimming removed 0 bases from V and 2 bases from J; junction bases left unmatched: 4. The germline gives CDR1 NNHNN, CDR2 SYGAGS (reference sequence). The length of the CDR3 is 16 residues. This CDR3 reads CASGDAQGQSNERLFF. The sequenced part of the CDR3 DNA is TGTGCCAGCGGTGATGCTCAGGGACAGTCCAACGAAAGATTATTT.

As to this clone: The germline and genes are mouse ones. The read ends 1 residue before the CDR3 terminus; that terminus is restored from the germline J gene. The chain uses TRBV12-1 and TRBJ2-3; possibly TRBD2 for D (5 bases). Germline V gene lookup returns CDR1 SGHSN and CDR2 HYEKVE. CDR3 length: 14 residues. V was clipped by 4 bases and J by 0 bases, with 10 bases between them. This CDR3 is CASSLWVSAETLYF. Incomplete CDR3 DNA: TGTGCCAGCTCACTCTGGGTTAGTGCAGAAACGCTGTAT. Together with reference TRBV12-1 and TRBJ2-3, the CDR3 gives the full variable domain: DSGVVQSPRHIIKEKGGRSVLTCIPISGHSNVVWYQQTLGKELKFLIQHYEKVERDKGFLPSRFSVQQFDDYHSEMNMSALELEDSAMYFCASSLWVSAETLYFGSGTRLTVL.

Concerning this clone itself: Gene labels here are mouse ones. Read sequence stops 1 residue before the CDR3 end, and the germline J gene provides the missing end. This chain connects TRBV19 to TRBJ2-7; D call uncertain. This CDR3 spans 12 amino acids. The V gene lost 4 bases and the J gene lost 0 bases, with 5 bases spanning the gap. Per germline, CDR1 FNHDT and CDR2 SITEND (reference sequence). The CDR3 spells CASSDGSYEQYF. The sequenced CDR3 bases are TGTGCCAGCAGTGATGGCTCCTATGAACAGTAC.

Turning to this clone: Any gene name here is a mouse gene name. The read falls 1 residue short of the CDR3 end, and the missing part is taken from the germline J gene. The gene calls are TRBV29 and TRBJ2-5; no reliable D call. This CDR3 is 12 amino acids long. The germline V gene has CDR1 MSHET and CDR2 SYDVDS. V lost 4 bases and J 6 bases, leaving 8 bases between the germline ends. The CDR3 spells CASSSGWDTQYF. The CDR3 DNA, read in part, is TGTGCTAGCAGTTCCGGCTGGGACACCCAGTAC.

This clone was seen a few times. The gene names given are mouse names. The read stops 1 residue short of the end of the CDR3; the missing end is completed from the germline J gene. J is TRBJ2-7 and V is TRBV24; 7 bases map to TRBD1. Trimming took 4 bases from V and 0 from J; bases not matched to a gene: 3. The CDR3 is 14 amino acids. The germline gives CDR1 KGHTA, CDR2 FRNEEI. Incomplete CDR3 DNA: TGTGCCAGCAGTCACCGGGACAGCTCCTATGAACAGTAC. As protein: CASSHRDSSYEQY. The complete CDR3 reads CASSHRDSSYEQYF.

Of note for this clone: Gene and germline names: mouse. The read ends 1 residue before the CDR3 terminus; that terminus is restored from the germline J gene. This chain links TRBV23 with TRBJ2-7; the D call in the table, TRBD1, was not verified against the DNA. Looked up from germline, CDR1 is KGHTA and CDR2 is FQNQQP. This CDR3 spans 14 amino acids. The sequenced part of the CDR3 DNA is TGCTCCAGCAGTCGGGACAGGAGCTCCTATGAACAGTAC. Protein product: CSSSRDRSSYEQY. The full CDR3 protein is CSSSRDRSSYEQYF.

This clone was seen more than once but under ten times. Each gene name is a mouse one. With the read ending 1 residue before the CDR3 end, the germline J gene is used to fill in that end. V and J are TRBV19 and TRBJ1-2; 7 bases are shared with TRBD1. The V and J ends lost 4 bases and 5 bases, in that order; junction bases with no gene match: 8. The CDR3 consists of 14 residues. CDR1 FNHDT and CDR2 SITEND come from the germline V gene (reference sequence). Incomplete CDR3 DNA: TGTGCCAGCAGTTCCCAGGGGGGTCGGTCCGACTACACC. This codes for CASSSQGGRSDYT. The whole CDR3 protein is CASSSQGGRSDYTF. The full variable domain, rest sourced from reference TRBV19 and TRBJ1-2, is GGIITQTPKFLIGQEGQKLTLKCQQNFNHDTMYWYRQDSGKGLRLIYYSITENDLQKGDLSEGYDASREKKSSFSLTVTSAQKNEMAVFLCASSSQGGRSDYTFGSGTRLLVI.

This clone occurred a few times. Genes here carry mouse names. The CDR3 end falls 1 residue outside the read, so it is completed with the germline J gene. The chain couples TRBV31 to TRBJ1-2, with D unclear. This CDR3 is 12 amino acids long. Trimming left V 0 bases short and J 2 bases short, with 4 bases between. Germline CDR1 is GKSSPN and CDR2 is SITVG. Here the CDR3 reads CAWSLVNSDYTF. The part of the CDR3 DNA that was read is TGTGCCTGGAGTCTAGTGAACTCCGACTACACC.

Of note for this clone: The germline and genes are mouse ones. The observed sequence ends 1 residue before the CDR3 terminus, with the missing tail filled in from the germline J gene. V is TRBV26 and J is TRBJ1-3, with D possibly being TRBD1 (6 bases). Germline V gene sequence: CDR1 KGHPV, CDR2 FQNQEV (reference sequence). Between the trimmed V and J ends, which lost 3 bases and 0 bases, there was a span of 9 bases. The CDR3 covers 15 residues. The CDR3 reads CASSLGQISGNTLYF. The DNA read from the CDR3 is TGTGCCAGCAGTCTCGGACAGATTTCTGGAAATACGCTCTAT.

To note about this clone: Gene names and germline refer to mouse. The read terminates 1 residue ahead of where the CDR3 ends, so the germline J gene completes it. The rearrangement joins TRBV23 to TRBJ2-4; the table's TRBD2 call for D was not verified on the DNA. The germline gives CDR1 KGHTA, CDR2 FQNQQP. There are 14 residues in the CDR3. CDR3 bases read: TGCTCCAGCAGTCAAAGGGACTGGGGAAACACCTTGTAC. Translated: CSSSQRDWGNTLY. The complete CDR3 protein is CSSSQRDWGNTLYF. Together with reference TRBV23 and TRBJ2-4, the CDR3 gives the full variable domain: DAAVTQKPRYLIKMKGQEAEMKCIPEKGHTAVFWYQQKQSKELKFLIYFQNQQPLDQIDMVKERFSAVCPSSSLCSLGIRTCEAEDSALYLCSSSQRDWGNTLYFGAGTRLSVL.

This clone was seen only once. Gene names are mouse gene names. The sequence runs out 1 residue before the end of the CDR3; the remainder is reconstructed from the germline J gene. This chain uses TRBV13-2 with TRBJ1-1; no clear D gene. Trimming took 2 bases from V and 0 from J, leaving 8 bases between them. CDR3 length: 14 amino acids. Germline loops: CDR1 NNHNN, CDR2 SYGAGS (reference sequence). The CDR3 region is CASGEDGANTEVFF. Partial CDR3 DNA: TGTGCCAGCGGTGAAGACGGTGCAAACACAGAAGTCTTC.

As for this clone: Mouse gene names and germline throughout. Read data end 1 residue before the CDR3 end; the end is taken from the germline J gene. V gene TRBV26 combines with J gene TRBJ2-3; D ambiguous. CDR3 length: 14 residues. Germline lookup yields CDR1 KGHPV and CDR2 FQNQEV (reference sequence). V lost 4 bases to trimming and J lost 0 bases, with 8 bases between them. Incomplete CDR3 DNA: TGTGCCAGCAGTCCGACATCTAGTGCAGAAACGCTGTAT. Translating gives CASSPTSSAETLY. The whole CDR3 sequence is CASSPTSSAETLYF.

Note on this clone: Gene names and germline refer to mouse. The read gets to within 1 residue of the CDR3 end, and the germline J gene fills in the rest. The chain links TRBV1 to TRBJ1-5; the D gene is possibly TRBD1 (6 bases). The germline V gene encodes CDR1 NSQYPW and CDR2 LRSPGD (reference sequence). Trimming removed 0 bases from V and 2 bases from J, with 8 bases in between. The CDR3 length is 15 residues. The sequenced CDR3 bases are TGCACCTGCAGTGCAGAGGGGGCGGACAACCAGGCTCCGCTT. Its protein is CTCSAEGADNQAPL. Given in full, the CDR3 is CTCSAEGADNQAPLF.

As regards this clone: Germline and genes: mouse. From the germline J gene comes the end of the CDR3, since the read stops 1 residue before it. This rearrangement joins TRBV26 to TRBJ2-4; no clear D. Germline lookup yields CDR1 KGHPV and CDR2 FQNQEV (reference sequence). CDR3 size: 13 residues. The V and J ends lost 0 bases and 7 bases respectively, with 8 bases between them. The CDR3 region is CASSLSGKDTLYF. The DNA read from the CDR3 is TGTGCCAGCAGTCTGTCCGGGAAGGACACCTTGTAC.

A remark on this clone: Gene names and germline refer to mouse. Read sequence stops 1 residue before the CDR3 end, and the germline J gene provides the missing end. V is TRBV13-1 and J is TRBJ2-1; 11 bases agree with TRBD2. J was trimmed by 7 bases and V by 2 bases; bases with no gene match: 5. The CDR3 has 15 amino acids. The germline V gene has CDR1 NSHNY and CDR2 SYGAGN. The part of the CDR3 DNA that was read is TGTGCCAGCAGTGACCGGGACTGGGGGAGAGCTGAGCAGTTC. It translates to CASSDRDWGRAEQF. The CDR3, in full, reads CASSDRDWGRAEQFF.

Concerning this clone: The genes and germline here are from mouse. The read comes to an end 1 residue before the CDR3 does, leaving the germline J gene to fill in the end. The V and J genes are TRBV16 and TRBJ2-3; D not resolved. The length of the CDR3 is 14 residues. CDR1 and CDR2 (germline): SGHSA, FRNQAP. V lost 0 bases and J lost 0, with 4 bases in between. CDR3 region: CASSLDGSAETLYF. Partial CDR3 DNA: TGTGCAAGCAGCTTAGATGGGAGTGCAGAAACGCTGTAT.

This clone was seen a few times. Gene names and germline match the mouse. The read terminates 1 residue before the CDR3 end, so the remaining end is supplied by the germline J gene. The rearrangement links TRBV19 to TRBJ2-7, with 11 bases aligning to TRBD2. The CDR3 has 13 amino acids. With V trimmed by 4 bases and J by 4 bases, 1 base remained unmatched. The germline CDR1 and CDR2 sequences are FNHDT and SITEND (reference sequence). The chain's CDR3 is CASSDWGGYEQYF. The part of the CDR3 DNA that was read is TGTGCCAGCAGTGACTGGGGGGGGTATGAACAGTAC. The full variable domain, its missing parts supplied by reference TRBV19 and TRBJ2-7, is GGIITQTPKFLIGQEGQKLTLKCQQNFNHDTMYWYRQDSGKGLRLIYYSITENDLQKGDLSEGYDASREKKSSFSLTVTSAQKNEMAVFLCASSDWGGYEQYFGPGTRLTVL.

Concerning this clone: A junction boundary mismatches the germline segment, possibly from a read error. Here the gene names and germline are mouse. Read sequence stops 1 residue before the CDR3 end, and the germline J gene provides the missing end. This same CDR3 is encoded by further DNA sequences in the sample. The chain is built from TRBV13-2 and TRBJ2-3, with 11 bases matching TRBD2. Germline-derived CDR1 and CDR2 are NNHNN and SYGAGS (reference sequence). The CDR3 is 16 amino acids. The sequenced part of the CDR3 DNA is TGTGCCCGCGGGGGGAGGGGACTGGGGGTTGCAGAAACGCTGTAT. Protein: CARGGRGLGVAETLY. The complete CDR3 reads CARGGRGLGVAETLYF.

Turning to this clone: The gene names here belong to mouse. Read coverage stops 1 residue before the CDR3 terminus; the germline J gene supplies the remainder. The chain recombines TRBV26 with TRBJ1-1; D may be TRBD1 (5 bases). V was pared by 4 bases and J by 0 bases, with 9 bases between. From germline, CDR1 is KGHPV and CDR2 FQNQEV (reference sequence). The CDR3 totals 14 residues. Partial CDR3 DNA: TGTGCCAGCAGTCCCCCGACAGCAAACACAGAAGTCTTC. Translating gives CASSPPTANTEVF. The full CDR3 is CASSPPTANTEVFF.

In regard to this clone: Gene names and germline match the mouse. The CDR3 end is not reached by the read, which stops 1 residue before it; the germline J gene fills it in. The chain joins TRBV1 to TRBJ1-1, with unresolved D. CDR3 size: 12 residues. The ends were cut back, 0 bases at V and 6 bases at J, with 5 bases in the middle. Per germline, CDR1 NSQYPW and CDR2 LRSPGD (reference sequence). CDR3 sequence reads: CTCSAEGAEVFF. CDR3 DNA, as far as it was read: TGCACCTGCAGTGCAGAAGGAGCAGAAGTCTTC.

Details on this clone: All gene names here are mouse names. CDR3 region: CASSLLGVYAEQFF. The DNA read from the CDR3 is TGTGCTAGCAGTTTACTGGGGGTCTATGCTGAGCAGTTC. The J gene is TRBJ2-1, the V gene TRBV29; 7 nucleotides align to TRBD2. With the read ending 1 residue before the CDR3 end, the germline J gene is used to fill in that end. This CDR3 comprises 14 residues. CDR1 and CDR2 (germline): MSHET, SYDVDS. With V trimmed by 2 bases and J by 3 bases, 1 base remained unmatched.

This clone was seen more than once but under ten times. Gene names follow the mouse nomenclature. Sequencing ends 1 residue short of the CDR3 end; the germline J gene provides the rest. V and J are TRBV16 and TRBJ2-2; the match to TRBD2 covers 8 bases. Germline V gives CDR1 SGHSA, CDR2 FRNQAP. This CDR3 spans 15 amino acids. Germline trimming cut 4 bases from V and 0 bases from J; bases unmatched to any gene: 1. This CDR3 reads CASSYWGPNTGQLYF. CDR3 DNA (partial): TGTGCAAGCAGCTACTGGGGGCCAAACACCGGGCAGCTCTAC.

This clone was counted only a few times. The gene names here belong to mouse. From the germline J gene comes the end of the CDR3, since the read stops 1 residue before it. The chain employs TRBV19 and TRBJ1-2; D gene unclear. V lost 4 bases and J 0 bases, leaving 7 bases between the germline ends. The germline V gene encodes CDR1 FNHDT and CDR2 SITEND (reference sequence). This CDR3 has 13 residues. The sequenced part of the CDR3 DNA is TGTGCCAGCAGTCCCGAAGCAAACTCCGACTACACC. Residues: CASSPEANSDYT. The full CDR3 protein is CASSPEANSDYTF.